These 21 T cell receptor beta chains originate from one sample sequenced in a study of T cell responses to AZD1222 COVID-19 vaccine. Generated by immunoSEQ multiplex PCR, the TCRdb table keeps only in-frame clones and is missing some. The data show 150,000 to 200,000 clones, about 91% seen once. Sample: peripheral blood, taken on day 0 of AZD1222 vaccination. These receptors originate from an adult in good health.

This clone was seen once. The chain couples TRBV3-1 (or the pseudogene TRBV3-2) to TRBJ1-3; no firm D call. Trimming removed 1 base from V and 2 bases from J, with 9 bases in between. The length of the CDR3 is 15 residues. Germline V lookup: CDR1 LGHDT, CDR2 YNNKEL (reference sequence). The DNA of the CDR3 is TGTGCCAGCAGCCAAGGCACCTCTCCTGGAAACACCATATATTTT. This sequence encodes CASSQGTSPGNTIYF.

V is TRBV24-1 and J is TRBJ1-2, with 9 bases aligning to TRBD1. The CDR3 is 14 residues long. J lost 8 bases, V lost 3 bases, and 6 bases had no gene match. Per the germline V gene, CDR1 is KGHDR and CDR2 is SFDVKD. Written as DNA, the CDR3 is TGTGCCACCAGTGATGGGACAGGGAACGGAGGCTACACCTTC. Encoded protein: CATSDGTGNGGYTF.

Here the CDR3 reads CASSYRTDSYEQYF. CDR3 sequence (DNA): TGTGCCAGCAGCTACAGGACAGACTCCTACGAGCAGTACTTC. The genes are TRBV7-9 and TRBJ2-7; TRBD1 might be the D (6 bases). Trimming took 4 bases from V and 0 from J, leaving 10 bases between them. Germline lookup yields CDR1 SEHNR and CDR2 FQNEAQ (reference sequence). The CDR3 totals 14 residues.

In its sample, this clone was seen once. The gene calls are TRBV6-2 or TRBV6-3 and TRBJ2-2; 10 bases match TRBD2. Germline V lookup: CDR1 MNHEY, CDR2 SVGEGT. The CDR3 runs 16 residues. The J segment lost 3 bases and the V segment lost 4 bases, leaving 5 bases of the junction unmatched. CDR3 in DNA: TGTGCCAGCAGTTCATCTAGCGGGGGCCACACCGGGGAGCTGTTTTTT. Translation gives CASSSSSGGHTGELFF.

J is TRBJ2-7 and V is TRBV5-1, with 8 bases lining up with TRBD1. With 4 bases clipped from V and 3 bases from J, the junction kept 3 bases outside the gene matches. The CDR3 loop spans 13 amino acids. Germline values: CDR1 SGHRS, CDR2 YFSETQ. CDR3 in amino acids: CASSQGTGYEQYF. Here the CDR3 DNA reads TGCGCCAGCAGCCAAGGGACAGGCTACGAGCAGTACTTC. Based on the CDR3 plus reference TRBV5-1 and TRBJ2-7, the full variable domain is KAGVTQTPRYLIKTRGQQVTLSCSPISGHRSVSWYQQTPGQGLQFLFEYFSETQRNKGNFPGRFSGRQFSNSRSEMNVSTLELGDSALYLCASSQGTGYEQYFGPGTRLTVT.

CDR3 sequence (DNA): TGTGCCAGCAGCTTTGCCGGGACAGGATACGAGCAGTACTTC. It is translated as CASSFAGTGYEQYF. The chain uses TRBV11-1 and TRBJ2-7, with TRBD1 matching 8 bases. This CDR3 is built from 14 residues. Per germline, CDR1 SGHAT and CDR2 FQDESV (reference sequence). The ends lost 3 bases at V and 4 bases at J; junction bases unmatched: 5.

This chain uses TRBV18 with TRBJ2-5; D remains unclear. Germline V gene sequence: CDR1 KGHSH, CDR2 LQKENI. CDR3 length: 11 amino acids. Trimming shortened V by 4 bases and J by 5 bases, and 5 bases separated the two germline ends. The chain's CDR3 is CASSRSETQYF. In nucleotides, the CDR3 is TGTGCCAGCTCACGAAGTGAGACCCAGTACTTC.

The chain couples TRBV6-1 to TRBJ1-5; D remains unclear. The CDR3 has 15 amino acids. Germline CDR1 MNHNS, CDR2 SASEGT. The V gene lost 3 bases and the J gene lost 6 bases, with 15 bases spanning the gap. The CDR3 sequence: CASSEPVGSSQPQHF. DNA of the CDR3: TGTGCCAGCAGTGAGCCCGTGGGGTCTAGTCAGCCCCAGCATTTT.

This clone was detected only once. CDR3 protein: CASSFLYNSPLHF. CDR3 nucleotide sequence: TGTGCCAGCAGCTTCCTTTATAATTCACCCCTCCACTTT. The genes are TRBV11-2 and TRBJ1-6; D gene ambiguous. The CDR3 has 13 amino acids. The V gene lost 3 bases and the J gene lost 4 bases, with 4 bases spanning the gap. Per the germline V gene, CDR1 is SGHAT and CDR2 is FQNNGV.

The rearrangement links TRBV2 to TRBJ2-5; tentatively, D is TRBD1 (6 bases). CDR1 and CDR2 from the germline V gene are SNHLY and FYNNEI. The CDR3 runs 15 residues. V was cut by 6 bases and J by 3 bases, with 17 bases left in between. The DNA for the CDR3 is TGTGCCAGCAGAAGTGGACAGATGAGGGAAGAGACCCAGTACTTC. This translates into CASRSGQMREETQYF.

The V and J genes are TRBV10-1 and TRBJ2-2; no clear D. V was trimmed by 0 bases and J by 4 bases, leaving 6 bases between them. CDR3 length: 14 amino acids. Per germline, CDR1 WNHNN and CDR2 SYGVQD (reference sequence). CDR3 protein: CASSESGPTGELFF. CDR3 coding DNA: TGCGCCAGCAGTGAGTCAGGGCCCACCGGGGAGCTGTTTTTT.

The genes are TRBV19 and TRBJ1-2; 9 bases agree with TRBD1. The CDR3 has 16 residues. Germline lookup yields CDR1 LNHDA and CDR2 SQIVND (reference sequence). V lost 4 bases, J lost 3 bases, and 9 bases stayed unmatched. Here the CDR3 reads CASSTQPRQGDYGYTF. DNA of the CDR3: TGTGCCAGTAGTACACAACCACGACAGGGGGACTATGGCTACACCTTC.

The chain employs TRBV19 and TRBJ1-2; a weak D match, TRBD1 (6 bases). Trimming cost V 3 bases and J 3 bases, with 11 bases left between them. Germline V CDR1 and CDR2: LNHDA, SQIVND (reference sequence). This CDR3 spans 14 amino acids. CDR3 sequence (DNA): TGTGCCAGTAGTATTTCCGCAGGGGACTATGGCTACACCTTC. This codes for CASSISAGDYGYTF.

The genes are TRBV30 and TRBJ2-1; D is perhaps TRBD2 (6 bases). CDR1 is GTSNPN and CDR2 is SVGIG in the germline V gene (reference sequence). The V and J ends lost 2 bases and 1 base respectively, with 18 bases between them. The CDR3 spans 17 residues. CDR3 nucleotide sequence: TGTGCCTGGAGTACGATTCGGGGGATGGCGTCCTACAATGAGCAGTTCTTC. It yields the protein CAWSTIRGMASYNEQFF.

CDR3 residues: CASSYSMRARYNEQFF. CDR3 nucleotides: TGTGCCAGCAGTTACTCGATGAGGGCGCGGTACAATGAGCAGTTCTTC. V usage is TRBV6-5 and J usage is TRBJ2-1; a possible D gene is TRBD2 (5 bases). The V gene lost 0 bases and the J gene lost 4 bases, with 13 bases spanning the gap. The CDR3 has 16 amino acids. Germline V gene sequence: CDR1 MNHEY, CDR2 SVGAGI.

V is TRBV5-6 and J is TRBJ1-2; D gene ambiguous. This CDR3 contains 17 residues. Trimming pared 2 bases from V and 0 bases from J, leaving 17 bases between. Germline V gene data show CDR1 as SGHDT and CDR2 as YYEEEE. Here the CDR3 reads CASSLRTEGISNYGYTF. DNA of the CDR3: TGTGCCAGCAGCTTAAGAACGGAAGGGATTTCTAACTATGGCTACACCTTC.

J is TRBJ2-5 and V is TRBV19; D is unresolved. The CDR3 is 10 amino acids. V was pared by 6 bases and J by 5 bases, with 4 bases between. Germline-derived CDR1 and CDR2 are LNHDA and SQIVND (reference sequence). CDR3 loop: CASSDETQYF. Written as DNA, the CDR3 is TGTGCCAGTAGCGATGAGACCCAGTACTTC.

The chain couples TRBV4-3 to TRBJ1-2; D not certain. The germline gives CDR1 LGHNA, CDR2 YSLEER. Trimming took 1 base from V and 2 from J, leaving 17 bases between them. The CDR3 spans 17 residues. The CDR3 nucleotides read TGCGCCAGCAGCCAAGGCAGAAATGCTAATAGGAACTATGGCTACACCTTC. Its protein product is CASSQGRNANRNYGYTF.

J is TRBJ1-4 and V is TRBV28; no firm D call. This CDR3 spans 14 amino acids. The V gene lost 2 bases and the J gene lost 6 bases, with 10 bases spanning the gap. Germline values: CDR1 MDHEN, CDR2 SYDVKM. The CDR3 region has the DNA TGTGCCAGCAGTTTAAGGCTTGGGGATGAAAAACTGTTTTTT. It specifies CASSLRLGDEKLFF. Filled out from reference TRBV28 and TRBJ1-4, the complete variable domain reads DVKVTQSSRYLVKRTGEKVFLECVQDMDHENMFWYRQDPGLGLRLIYFSYDVKMKEKGDIPEGYSVSREKKERFSLILESASTNQTSMYLCASSLRLGDEKLFFGSGTQLSVL.

The sample holds one count of this clone. The chain joins TRBV12-3 or TRBV12-4 to TRBJ1-5, with D unclear. The V end lost 1 base, the J end lost 9 bases, and 10 bases lay between the germline ends. The CDR3 has 13 residues. This CDR3 reads CASSLEGPRPQHF. The CDR3 coding sequence is TGTGCCAGCAGTTTAGAGGGCCCTAGGCCCCAGCATTTT.

This clone was found once. The rearrangement links TRBV28 to TRBJ2-5, with D possibly matching TRBD2 (6 bases). The V and J ends lost 1 base and 4 bases respectively, with 13 bases between them. The germline gives CDR1 MDHEN, CDR2 SYDVKM. The CDR3 has 15 amino acids. CDR3: CASSLYDGSPETQYF. CDR3 nucleotides: TGTGCCAGCAGTTTATATGACGGGAGTCCAGAGACCCAGTACTTC.